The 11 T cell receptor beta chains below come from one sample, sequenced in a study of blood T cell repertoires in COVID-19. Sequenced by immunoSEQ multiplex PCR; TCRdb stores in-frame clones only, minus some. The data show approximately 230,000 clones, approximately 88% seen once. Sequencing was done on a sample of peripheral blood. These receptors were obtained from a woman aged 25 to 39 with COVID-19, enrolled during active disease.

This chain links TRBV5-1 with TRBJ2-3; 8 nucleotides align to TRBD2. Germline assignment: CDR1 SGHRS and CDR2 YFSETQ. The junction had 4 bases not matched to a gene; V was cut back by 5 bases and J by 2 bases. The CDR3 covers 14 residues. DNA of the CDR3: TGCGCCAGCAGGACGCGGGGGGACACAGATACGCAGTATTTT. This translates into CASRTRGDTDTQYF.

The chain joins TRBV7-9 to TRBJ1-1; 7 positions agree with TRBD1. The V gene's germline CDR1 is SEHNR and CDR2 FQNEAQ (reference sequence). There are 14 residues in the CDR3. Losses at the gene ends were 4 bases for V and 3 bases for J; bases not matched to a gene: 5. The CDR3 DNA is TGTGCCAGCAGCTGGGCCAGGGGGTACACTGAAGCTTTCTTT. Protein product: CASSWARGYTEAFF.

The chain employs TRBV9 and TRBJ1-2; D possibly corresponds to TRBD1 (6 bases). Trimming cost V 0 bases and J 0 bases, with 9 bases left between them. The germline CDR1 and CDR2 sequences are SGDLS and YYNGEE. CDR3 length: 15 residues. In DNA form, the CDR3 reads TGTGCCAGCAGCGTAGGGACAGAGACTAACTATGGCTACACCTTC. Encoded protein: CASSVGTETNYGYTF.

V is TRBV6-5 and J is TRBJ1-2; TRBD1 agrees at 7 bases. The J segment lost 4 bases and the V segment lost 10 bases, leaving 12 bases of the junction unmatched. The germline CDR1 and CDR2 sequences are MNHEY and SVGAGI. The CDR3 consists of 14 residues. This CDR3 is CATRQGLTSYGYTF. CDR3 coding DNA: TGTGCCACACGACAGGGCCTCACCAGCTATGGCTACACCTTC.

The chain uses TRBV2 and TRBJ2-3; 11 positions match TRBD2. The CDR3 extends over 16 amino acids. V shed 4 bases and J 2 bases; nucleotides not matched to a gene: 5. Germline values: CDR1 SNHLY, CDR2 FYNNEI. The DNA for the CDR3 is TGTGCCAGCAGTGGCAGACTAGCGGGGACCACAGATACGCAGTATTTT. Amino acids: CASSGRLAGTTDTQYF.

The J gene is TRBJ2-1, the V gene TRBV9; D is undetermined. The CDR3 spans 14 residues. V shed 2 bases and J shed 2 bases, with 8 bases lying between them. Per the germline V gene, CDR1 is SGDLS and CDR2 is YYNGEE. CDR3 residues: CASSVSSAYNEQFF. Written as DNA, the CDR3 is TGTGCCAGCAGCGTTTCCTCTGCCTACAATGAGCAGTTCTTC.

Here the CDR3 reads CASSFLRGGGNTDTQYF. Written as DNA, the CDR3 is TGTGCCAGCAGCTTCCTGAGGGGCGGGGGCAACACAGATACGCAGTATTTT. V and J are TRBV7-9 and TRBJ2-3, with D tentatively TRBD2 (7 bases). The CDR3 contains 17 residues. Germline CDR1 reads SEHNR; CDR2 reads FQNEAQ (reference sequence). Trimming stripped 3 bases from V and 2 bases from J, with 18 bases between.

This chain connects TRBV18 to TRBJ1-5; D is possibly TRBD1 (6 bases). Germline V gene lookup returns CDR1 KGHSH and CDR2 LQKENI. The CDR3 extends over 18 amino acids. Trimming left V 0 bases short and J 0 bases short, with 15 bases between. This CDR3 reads CASSPPRTEYRSNQPQHF. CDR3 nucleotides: TGTGCCAGCTCACCACCGCGGACAGAGTATCGTAGCAATCAGCCCCAGCATTTT.

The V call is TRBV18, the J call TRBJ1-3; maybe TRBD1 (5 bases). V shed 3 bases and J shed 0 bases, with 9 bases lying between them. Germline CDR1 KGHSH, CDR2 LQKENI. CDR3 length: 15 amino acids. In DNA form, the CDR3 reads TGTGCCAGCTCACCCTTCGACAGCTCTGGAAACACCATATATTTT. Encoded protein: CASSPFDSSGNTIYF.

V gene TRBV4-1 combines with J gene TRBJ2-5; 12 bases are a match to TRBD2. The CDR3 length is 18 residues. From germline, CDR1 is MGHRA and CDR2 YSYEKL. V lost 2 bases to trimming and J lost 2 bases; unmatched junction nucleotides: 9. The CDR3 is CASSQWGLAGGRQETQYF. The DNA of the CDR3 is TGCGCCAGCAGCCAATGGGGGCTAGCGGGGGGGCGGCAAGAGACCCAGTACTTC.

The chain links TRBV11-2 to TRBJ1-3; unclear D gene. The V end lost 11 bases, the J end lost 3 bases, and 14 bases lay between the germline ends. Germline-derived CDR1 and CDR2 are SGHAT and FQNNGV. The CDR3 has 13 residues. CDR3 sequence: CACRPSGGNTIYF. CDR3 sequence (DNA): TGTGCCTGCCGACCATCGGGTGGAAACACCATATATTTT.